The present T cell receptor (beta chain) was sequenced within a study of T cells after yellow fever vaccination. CDR3 size: 15 residues. V lost 1 base and J lost 5, with 15 bases in between. Germline V lookup: CDR1 SGHAT, CDR2 FQNNGV. Conversion of TCR transcripts into cDNA relied on 5'RACE template switching, which added a universal primer site and UMIs. TCRdb used MiXCR to reprocess the 5' RACE reads, holding one entry per CDR3 protein. The repertoire includes 310,000 or so distinct CDR3 sequences, about 6.9% of them detected once, and over 15% sits in the top ten. There are a few counts of this clonotype. Its antigen remains unknown. Regarding the study as a whole: Post-booster repertoires contained most primary-vaccination clones again (about 96% CD4, approximately 88% CD8). Few clonotypes appeared in both CD4 and CD8 compartments.

The origin of this receptor is a man between 18 and 35 years old who received the YFV17D yellow fever vaccine. The rearrangement uses TRBV11-2 and TRBJ2-7, with D unresolved. The starting material was PBMCs, obtained about 49 days after the first yellow fever vaccination. This CDR3 reads CASSLVAFGRHEQYF. CDR3 in DNA: TGTGCCAGCAGCTTAGTCGCTTTCGGCCGGCACGAGCAGTACTTC.